This T cell receptor (beta chain) was profiled in a study of CD8 T cells in ankylosing spondylitis (dated 2017 in TCRdb). For the wider study: The study profiled T cell receptor beta repertoires in healthy donors and ankylosing spondylitis patients to find disease-linked TCR variants. The full study cohort comprised approximately 23 ankylosing spondylitis patients and some 100 healthy donors. Peripheral blood was sampled, and synovial fluid was additionally collected from ankylosing spondylitis patients. What the work shows at the level of the full study, not this receptor alone: The disease-linked clones were reported as significantly enriched in matched synovial fluid samples from ankylosing spondylitis patients. The disease-linked clones had a CD8+ phenotype and were found at relatively low frequencies in peripheral blood. Some of the motif variants had been reported before in the synovial fluid and blood of reactive arthritis patients, a finding that suggests common disease-initiation mechanisms. Blood from ankylosing spondylitis patients appeared to be characterized by a TCR beta motif made up of about 8 highly homologous amino acid variants.

V has 5 bases trimmed and J has 4 bases trimmed; junction bases matching no gene number 13. Including the terminal cysteine and phenylalanine, the CDR3 comprises 16 residues. This entry keeps only the CDR3 DNA: 48 bases, framed from base 1. CDR1 is given as MNHEY and CDR2 as SVGAGI, both from the germline V gene. As for this clonotype: The clone's antigen remains unknown. One base away there is no much larger clone; base qualities are not given.

These reads were obtained on an Illumina HiSeq 2500. Quantitative 5'-RACE with molecular barcodes was the method used to prepare the TCR beta libraries. On the authors' methods: To identify disease-linked TCR variants, a new computational method was used, one built on a probabilistic model of VDJ rearrangement. Starting from the raw public reads, TCRdb applied fastp trimming at Q25, assembled clones with MiXCR and retained in-frame beta chains. Entries that share a CDR3 protein sequence are merged under the most common genes and DNA. The authors' filters were not applied to this entry. This sample is represented by around 430,000 distinct CDR3 sequences; roughly 17% of them were singletons. 0.85% to 1.3% of the sample goes to the ten largest clones.

Specimen: blood, either unsorted or a sorted T cell fraction (not recorded which). The TCR was taken from a male donor with ankylosing spondylitis. The chain is assembled from TRBV6-5 and TRBJ1-2; TRBD1 agrees with 7 junctional bases. For the CDR3, the sequence is CASSTRETGISYGYTF. The DNA sequence is given as TGTGCCAGCAGTACCCGAGAGACAGGGATAAGCTATGGCTACACCTTC.